This TCR beta chain was obtained from a study of cytomegalovirus exposure and HLA in healthy donors. Findings of the study overall: Per a prior analysis, the majority of TCR beta V segments were productive roughly 90% or roughly 30% of the time. A reported reduction in N-insertions relative to the roughly 610-donor mean was seen in an Asian-associated ancestry cluster in a later analysis.

Samples came from healthy bone marrow donors. For this clone: What it recognizes is unknown.

The PCR employed 60 Vbeta primers together with 13 Jbeta primers. Clones were read by immunoSEQ multiplex PCR, and TCRdb kept only the in-frame ones, dropping some. Among over 150,000 clones, 77% were seen once, and the ten largest hold about 1.5%. The CDR3 length is 16 residues. The V segment lost 1 base and the J segment 0 bases; nucleotides outside the gene matches: 2. The germline gives CDR1 LGHNT, CDR2 FRNRAP. The sequencing sample was made of PBMCs. The rearrangement links TRBV12-5 to TRBJ2-2, with TRBD1 matching 7 bases. This receptor was identified in a woman between 25 and 40 years old in good health and CMV-seropositive. In nucleotides, the CDR3 is TGTGCTAGTGGTTTGGGACAGGGAGCGAACACCGGGGAGCTGTTTTTT. It yields the protein CASGLGQGANTGELFF.